The TCR beta chain described here comes from a study of blood T cell repertoires in COVID-19. Study overall: PBMCs, B-cell-depleted T cells, or T cells were the source of the cDNA or gDNA that made up the material.

The protocol was immunoSEQ multiplex PCR, while the TCRdb copy is restricted to in-frame clones and leaves out a portion. This sample yields 150,000 to 200,000 clones, of which 75% to 90% are seen a single time; 6% to 8% belongs to the top ten. Germline V gene sequence: CDR1 SGHDN, CDR2 FVKESK. Trimming cost V 3 bases and J 4 bases; bases outside gene matches: 5. CDR3 size: 15 residues. The receptor was isolated from a woman between 70 and 85 years old with COVID-19, enrolled during active disease. This chain connects TRBV14 to TRBJ2-1; TRBD2 matches at 8 bases. The sample consisted of peripheral blood. CDR3: CASSHMTSVYNEQFF. CDR3 DNA: TGTGCCAGCAGCCATATGACTAGCGTTTACAATGAGCAGTTCTTC.